These 9 T cell receptor beta chains were sequenced from one sample in a study of cytomegalovirus exposure and HLA in healthy donors. Both 60 Vbeta primers and 13 Jbeta primers went into the PCR. Some clones are missing from TCRdb's copy, which holds only in-frame ones; the method was immunoSEQ multiplex PCR. The top ten clones hold 1% to 1.5% of a sample with 200,000 to 250,000 clones, approximately 87% of them seen once. The sequencing input was PBMCs. The receptors shown here come from a human donor in good health.

This clone was detected once. The V gene is TRBV6-5, the J gene TRBJ2-7; 7 bases are shared with TRBD1. CDR1 and CDR2 from the germline V gene are MNHEY and SVGAGI. The CDR3 length is 12 residues. The trim removed 6 bases at V and 2 bases at J, leaving 1 base unmatched. The CDR3 protein is CASRGQAYEQYF. CDR3 bases: TGTGCCAGCAGAGGACAGGCCTACGAGCAGTACTTC.

The chain links TRBV4-1 to TRBJ2-4, with 7 positions matching TRBD1. The CDR3 loop spans 18 amino acids. V shed 1 base, J shed 0 bases, and the junction held 9 bases outside the gene matches. The germline V gene encodes CDR1 MGHRA and CDR2 YSYEKL. CDR3 sequence: CASSQGGQYGIAKNIQYF. The CDR3 DNA follows: TGCGCCAGCAGCCAAGGGGGACAGTATGGTATAGCCAAAAACATTCAGTACTTC.

This chain connects TRBV30 to TRBJ1-3; D not certain. Trimming left V 5 bases short and J 7 bases short, with 12 bases between. In germline, CDR1 is GTSNPN, CDR2 SVGIG (reference sequence). The CDR3 extends over 12 amino acids. The CDR3 DNA reads TGTGCCTGGGCCTATATGTGGAACACCATATATTTT. This translates into CAWAYMWNTIYF. Filled out from reference TRBV30 and TRBJ1-3, the complete variable domain reads SQTIHQWPATLVQPVGSPLSLECTVEGTSNPNLYWYRQAAGRGLQLLFYSVGIGQISSEVPQNLSASRPQDRQFILSSKKLLLSDSGFYLCAWAYMWNTIYFGEGSWLTVV.

This clone was found once. The sample has other DNA sequences that encode this CDR3 too. The chain joins TRBV29-1 to TRBJ2-3; a possible D gene is TRBD1 (7 bases). Trimming left V 3 bases short and J 3 bases short, with 10 bases between. The CDR3 totals 13 residues. CDR1 SQVTM and CDR2 ANQGSEA come from the germline V gene. DNA for the CDR3: TGCAGCGTTGACTCAGGGGGGACAGATACGCAGTATTTT. Its protein is CSVDSGGTDTQYF.

The chain carries TRBV19 and TRBJ2-5; 10 bases map to TRBD1. CDR1 is LNHDA and CDR2 is SQIVND in the germline V gene (reference sequence). V was pared by 3 bases and J by 4 bases, with 8 bases of the junction left unmatched. CDR3 size: 16 residues. The CDR3 DNA sequence: TGTGCCAGTAGTATTCTTACGGGACAGGGGAGAGAGACCCAGTACTTC. It codes for CASSILTGQGRETQYF.

The chain employs TRBV25-1 and TRBJ1-3; D perhaps matches TRBD1 (5 bases). This CDR3 contains 15 residues. The V end was cut by 4 bases, the J end by 0 bases, with 10 bases between. Germline CDR1 MGHDK, CDR2 SYGVNS. The CDR3 region is CASSAGIRSGNTIYF. DNA of the CDR3: TGTGCCAGCAGTGCAGGGATCCGCTCTGGAAACACCATATATTTT. The full variable domain, with the rest looked up from reference TRBV25-1 and TRBJ1-3, is EADIYQTPRYLVIGTGKKITLECSQTMGHDKMYWYQQDPGMELHLIHYSYGVNSTEKGDLSSESTVSRIRTEHFPLTLESARPSHTSQYLCASSAGIRSGNTIYFGEGSWLTVV.

The CDR3, as DNA: TGTGCCAGCAGCGTAAGGACTAGCGGACCCTACGAGCAGTACTTC. Translation gives CASSVRTSGPYEQYF. The chain links TRBV9 to TRBJ2-7, with 10 bases matching TRBD2. Trimming removed 1 base from V and 2 bases from J; junction bases left unmatched: 3. Germline-derived CDR1 and CDR2 are SGDLS and YYNGEE. This CDR3 has 15 residues.

The chain carries TRBV29-1 and TRBJ2-1, with TRBD1 as a possible D gene (6 bases). Germline loops: CDR1 SQVTM, CDR2 ANQGSEA. V lost 5 bases to trimming and J lost 3 bases, with 11 bases between them. The CDR3 covers 13 residues. CDR3 DNA: TGCAGCGTTCCCGGGACAAACTACAATGAGCAGTTCTTC. This codes for CSVPGTNYNEQFF.

The chain combines TRBV7-8 with TRBJ2-7; D is undetermined. Germline lookup yields CDR1 SGHVS and CDR2 FQNEAQ. The CDR3 sequence is 17 residues long. V was shortened by 1 base and J by 0 bases, with 16 bases between the two germline ends. CDR3 in amino acids: CASSLGFGSRPSYEQYF. The CDR3 DNA sequence: TGTGCCAGCAGCTTAGGATTCGGCTCTAGACCCTCCTACGAGCAGTACTTC.